This is a list of T cell receptor beta chains from one sample in a study of shared clonotypes between healthy human individuals. The table came from immunoSEQ multiplex PCR; TCRdb's copy has only in-frame clones and leaves some out. This sample has millions of clones, with roughly 94% found just once. Sequenced material: naive CD4+ T cells sorted from blood. Every receptor here comes from a man between 18 and 35 years old in good health. CDR3s include the opening cysteine and the closing phenylalanine or tryptophan. D genes are given only for firm matches. Clone size is shown for a subset of rows, as once, few, many or a class of expanded clone.

V gene	clone size	D gene	J gene	CDR3 protein	CDR3 DNA
TRBV5-1	.	TRBD2	TRBJ2-1	CASSLSGGSYNEQFF	TGCGCCAGCAGCCTTAGCGGGGGCTCCTACAATGAGCAGTTCTTC
TRBV11-2	.	.	TRBJ2-7	CASSPLSPDEQYF	TGTGCCAGCAGCCCCCTAAGCCCTGACGAGCAGTACTTC
TRBV30	.	TRBD2	TRBJ2-5	CACLRAGLARETQYF	TGTGCCTGTTTACGGGCGGGACTAGCAAGGGAGACCCAGTACTTC
TRBV6-1	.	TRBD1	TRBJ1-5	CASSEGDSRQPQHF	TGTGCCAGCAGTGAAGGGGACAGCAGGCAGCCCCAGCATTTT
TRBV29-1	.	TRBD1	TRBJ2-3	CSVGQGADTQYF	TGCAGCGTGGGACAGGGGGCAGATACGCAGTATTTT
TRBV28	few	.	TRBJ1-6	CASTLSGNSPLHF	TGTGCCAGCACCTTATCGGGAAATTCACCCCTCCACTTT
TRBV11-2	.	TRBD2	TRBJ2-1	CASSLVATSGRNEQFF	TGTGCCAGCAGCTTAGTAGCCACTAGCGGGAGAAATGAGCAGTTCTTC
TRBV30	.	TRBD1	TRBJ2-7	CAWIRRTGVSYEQYF	TGTGCCTGGATTCGGCGTACAGGGGTCTCCTACGAGCAGTACTTC
TRBV7-2	.	.	TRBJ1-3	CASSLVGWGNTIYF	TGTGCCAGCAGCTTAGTGGGTTGGGGAAACACCATATATTTT
TRBV5-8	.	TRBD2	TRBJ2-7	CASSLRFLRLAGKVHEQYF	TGTGCCAGCAGCTTGAGATTTCTTCGGCTAGCGGGAAAGGTCCACGAGCAGTACTTC
TRBV28	.	TRBD1	TRBJ2-7	CASSRPGTGTYEQYF	TGTGCCAGCAGTCGTCCCGGGACAGGGACATACGAGCAGTACTTC
TRBV9	.	.	TRBJ2-2	CASSVMSSGTGELFF	TGTGCCAGCAGCGTAATGTCCTCTGGGACCGGGGAGCTGTTTTTT
TRBV6-5	.	.	TRBJ2-3	CASSVRELVTDTQYF	TGTGCCAGCAGTGTCCGGGAGTTGGTGACAGATACGCAGTATTTT
TRBV18	.	TRBD1	TRBJ1-6	CASSLDRGLSSPLHF	TGTGCCAGCTCACTGGACAGGGGGCTAAGTTCACCCCTCCACTTT
TRBV29-1	.	TRBD1	TRBJ1-6	CSVSTGGKVNSPLHF	TGCAGCGTATCGACAGGGGGCAAGGTTAATTCACCCCTCCACTTT
TRBV15	.	TRBD1	TRBJ2-7	CATSRGGTGVYEQYF	TGTGCCACCAGCAGAGGTGGGACAGGGGTCTACGAGCAGTACTTC
TRBV7-8	few	.	TRBJ2-5	CASSLKETQYF	TGTGCCAGCAGCTTAAAAGAGACCCAGTACTTC
TRBV7-9	once	TRBD2	TRBJ2-1	CASSLARGRHNEQFF	TGTGCCAGCAGCTTAGCTCGCGGGAGGCACAATGAGCAGTTCTTC
TRBV30	.	TRBD1	TRBJ1-5	CAWSPRDRGFGQPQHF	TGTGCCTGGAGTCCCCGGGACAGGGGGTTCGGTCAGCCCCAGCATTTT
TRBV10-3	.	TRBD1	TRBJ2-7	CARTDRLRSSNEQYF	TGTGCCAGAACGGACAGGCTACGAAGTAGTAACGAGCAGTACTTC
TRBV7-2	.	.	TRBJ2-1	CASSLGGSLDEQFF	TGTGCCAGCAGCTTAGGCGGATCCCTGGATGAGCAGTTCTTC
TRBV27	.	.	TRBJ1-1	CASSLYGENTEAFF	TGTGCCAGCAGTTTATATGGCGAGAACACTGAAGCTTTCTTT
TRBV30	once	TRBD1	TRBJ1-1	CAWMTGSITEAFF	TGTGCCTGGATGACAGGGAGCATCACTGAAGCTTTCTTT
TRBV11-2	once	.	TRBJ2-4	CASSPLAGVSIQYF	TGTGCCAGCAGCCCACTGGCAGGGGTGAGCATTCAGTACTTC
TRBV28	.	TRBD1	TRBJ1-6	CASSLLPGQGNSPLHF	TGTGCCAGCAGTTTACTACCGGGACAGGGGAACTCACCCCTCCACTTT
TRBV19	once	.	TRBJ1-4	CASRTTGTTNEKLFF	TGTGCCAGTAGAACGACAGGCACAACTAATGAAAAACTGTTTTTT
TRBV7-9	once	TRBD2	TRBJ2-6	CASSSLGRSGANVLTF	TGTGCCAGCAGCTCCCTCGGGAGGTCGGGGGCCAACGTCCTGACTTTC
TRBV5-6	.	TRBD1	TRBJ1-5	CASSRQGVVSNQPQHF	TGTGCCAGCAGCCGACAGGGTGTGGTGAGCAATCAGCCCCAGCATTTT
TRBV5-1	once	.	TRBJ1-6	CASSQQQGGNSPLHF	TGCGCCAGCAGCCAGCAACAGGGAGGTAATTCACCCCTCCACTTT
TRBV30	.	.	TRBJ2-2	CAWKRRGPNTGELFF	TGTGCCTGGAAGAGAAGGGGCCCCAACACCGGGGAGCTGTTTTTT
TRBV7-9	.	.	TRBJ2-3	CASSSRDTQYF	TGTGCCAGCAGCTCGCGAGATACGCAGTATTTT
TRBV5-1	.	TRBD1	TRBJ2-6	CASSPLGQGASGSVSGANVLTF	TGCGCCAGCAGCCCCCTGGGCCAGGGGGCGTCGGGTTCTGTCTCTGGGGCCAACGTCCTGACTTTC
TRBV5-1	once	.	TRBJ2-3	CASSLILSTDTQYF	TGCGCCAGCAGCCTAATCTTGAGCACAGATACGCAGTATTTT
TRBV2	.	.	TRBJ2-7	CASSDVSVYEQYF	TGTGCCAGCAGTGATGTCAGCGTCTACGAGCAGTACTTC
TRBV28	.	TRBD1	TRBJ1-5	CASSSGQGDQPQHF	TGTGCCAGCAGTTCCGGACAGGGCGATCAGCCCCAGCATTTT